The present T cell receptor (beta chain) was sequenced within a study of memory CD4+ T cells and cytomegalovirus serostatus. Study-level results: Each of approximately 73 CMV-associated TCRbeta sequences occurred in one to five individuals.

Trimming pared 4 bases from V and 1 base from J, leaving 9 bases between. The CDR3 totals 15 residues. The germline V gene has CDR1 SGDLS and CDR2 YYNGEE. Points on this clone: The antigen is undetermined.

Authors' processing steps: After removing out-of-frame reads, around 2,100,000 distinct TCRbeta sequences remained. Only in-frame clones appear in the TCRdb table, and some are missing; sequencing was by immunoSEQ multiplex PCR. The DNA gave D and trimming, while V, J and clone size come from that table. Of some 66,000 clones in the sample, about 75% are singletons; the top ten hold under 6%. The sort gate was single viable CD3+CD4+CD8-CD45RO+ cells for memory CD4+ T cells. CMV serostatus came from serum IgG against pp150, pp28, p38, p52. Total CD4+ T cells were enriched by CD4 positive selection. The sample consisted of memory CD4+ T cells from blood. The sequence was obtained from an adult in good health and CMV-seropositive. J is TRBJ1-6 and V is TRBV9; D perhaps matches TRBD1 (5 bases). This chain's CDR3 is CASSLGTSYNSPLHF. In nucleotides, the CDR3 is TGTGCCAGCAGCCTAGGGACGTCCTATAATTCACCCCTCCACTTT.